This TCR beta chain appears in the sequencing data of a study of blood T cell repertoires in COVID-19 (dated by TCRdb to the early 2020s). Notes on the research overall: The collaborator samples originated in the United States, Italy and Spain and spanned the acute and convalescent phases of COVID-19. The prospective study material was composed of cDNA or gDNA derived from T cells, B-cell-depleted T cells, or PBMCs. Subjects who had been exposed to COVID-19, were actively infected with it, or had recovered from it provided the deeply sampled blood TCRbeta repertoires that made up the dataset. A freely available public database, intended as a resource for researchers studying the immune response to SARS-CoV-2, is where the repertoires were released. The samples were drawn from the first 160 participants of the ongoing ImmuneRACE study and from 1,200 or so subjects provided by 6 global collaborators. A de-identified subject ID, COVID-19 status, age in years and sex were almost always included in the sample metadata. Where HLA class I and class II types were available, the types were taken from metadata supplied by the sample provider, not from assay-based typing.

The immunoSEQ Assay, a bias-controlled multiplex PCR, was used to amplify TCRbeta CDR3 regions from genomic DNA. The original methods were these. The number of nucleated cells in each sample was estimated from the amplification of reference gene primers within the assay. To quantify the absolute abundance of each unique TCRbeta CDR3 rearrangement, sequence reads were collapsed and filtered. For each sample, productive Simpson clonality was calculated as the square root of Simpson's diversity index over productive rearrangements. In its TCRdb copy, this immuneACCESS table keeps in-frame sequences only and misses some clones. Where compared with another copy, unresolved V genes explain less than half of these, and the others have no known cause. For V, J and clone size, that table is used; D and trimming come from the DNA. The table for this sample lists a few hundred thousand clones; 85% of them were counted only once. The ten biggest clones cover about 2.5% of the sample.

As for this clone: Its target antigen remains unknown. Base qualities are not provided; no much larger clone lies one nucleotide away.

What the study reported, not specific to this receptor: How much clinical and demographic metadata was included differed by source and by participant, and the metadata was provided uncurated.

The CDR3 runs 14 amino acids, cysteine and phenylalanine included. Of the read, only the CDR3 DNA is kept; its 42 bases are in frame from base 1. Germline trimming: 0 bases from V, 3 bases from J; junction bases outside gene matches: 0. CDR1 is given as MNHEY and CDR2 as SVGAGI, both from the germline V gene. Participants in the prospective study were enrolled through a virtual design, were aged roughly 18 to 100 years, and lived in under 25 United States geographic areas. Cohort assignment in the prospective study relied on participant-reported clinical history from a screening survey and a study questionnaire. Recovered participants in ImmuneRACE Cohort 3 were defined by two consecutive negative NP/OP PCR tests, clearance by a healthcare professional, or resolution of symptoms. In the prospective study, whole blood, serum and a nasopharyngeal or oropharyngeal swab were collected from each participant by mobile phlebotomists. Additional blood draws and questionnaires over an approximately two-month period could optionally be provided by prospective study participants. Blood samples from the prospective study were shipped frozen or at room temperature prior to DNA extraction.

This chain joins TRBV6-5 to TRBJ2-3, and TRBD2 aligns with 7 junction nucleotides. The source is a woman aged 45-60 years who had recovered from COVID-19. Sequenced material: PBMCs or T cells enriched from blood (not recorded which). The base sequence is TGTGCCAGCAGTTACTCAGCGGGGACAGATACGCAGTATTTT. It translates as CASSYSAGTDTQYF.